This TCR beta chain was retrieved from a study of blood T cell repertoires in COVID-19 (dated by TCRdb to 2019 to 2021). Broadly, across the study: Collaborator samples came from the United States, Italy and Spain and covered acute and convalescent phases of COVID-19. The prospective study material was composed of cDNA or gDNA derived from T cells, B-cell-depleted T cells, or PBMCs. The dataset comprised deeply sampled blood TCRbeta repertoires from subjects exposed to, actively infected with, or recovered from COVID-19. The repertoires were made available in a free public database intended to serve as a resource for research on the immune response to SARS-CoV-2. Samples were obtained from the ongoing ImmuneRACE study (first 160 participants) and from about 1,300 subjects provided by 6 global collaborators. Sample metadata almost always included a de-identified subject ID, COVID-19 status, age in years and sex. Where HLA class I and class II types were available, the types were taken from metadata supplied by the sample provider, not from assay-based typing. Overall study results and their limits: The quantity of clinical and demographic metadata differed by source and by participant and was supplied without curation.

Turning to this clone: Its antigen remains unidentified. No much larger clonotype is one base removed from it; base qualities were not supplied.

Each collaborating institution followed its own protocols to collect whole blood in K2EDTA tubes. Collaborator samples were shipped for TCRbeta analysis as frozen whole blood, isolated PBMCs, or DNA extracted from either sample type. The immunoSEQ Assay, a bias-controlled multiplex PCR, was used to amplify TCRbeta CDR3 regions from genomic DNA. Processing in the source paper ran as follows. Within the assay, amplification of reference gene primers was used to estimate how many nucleated cells each sample contained. Sequence reads were collapsed and filtered to measure the absolute abundance of every unique TCRbeta CDR3 rearrangement. For each sample, productive Simpson clonality was calculated as the square root of Simpson's diversity index across productive rearrangements. Entries here come from immuneACCESS through TCRdb and include only in-frame sequences with V and J called. Some clones fail to appear in such tables; in the studies checked, an unresolved V gene covers under half of the shortfall, and the cause of the remainder is unknown. V and J calls and clone size are given by that table; D and trimming were obtained from the DNA. This sample holds 200,000 to 250,000 clones; around nine tenths were observed only once. 3% of the sample comes from the top ten.

The CDR3 covers 15 residues, taking in both the cysteine and the phenylalanine. The CDR3 DNA has 45 bases and is translated from base 1. Unmatched junction bases come to 7, with V trimmed by 4 bases and J by 7 bases. The germline V gene yields KGHDR for CDR1 and SFDVKD for CDR2. Sequencing used peripheral blood. The sequence is built from TRBV24-1 and TRBJ2-2; 8 nucleotides in the junction match TRBD1. The source of this sequence is a man aged 18 to 29 with active or convalescent COVID-19. In nucleotides, the sequence is TGTGCCACCAGTGAGCCGGGACAGGCCGGCGGGGAGCTGTTTTTT. This sequence encodes CATSEPGQAGGELFF.